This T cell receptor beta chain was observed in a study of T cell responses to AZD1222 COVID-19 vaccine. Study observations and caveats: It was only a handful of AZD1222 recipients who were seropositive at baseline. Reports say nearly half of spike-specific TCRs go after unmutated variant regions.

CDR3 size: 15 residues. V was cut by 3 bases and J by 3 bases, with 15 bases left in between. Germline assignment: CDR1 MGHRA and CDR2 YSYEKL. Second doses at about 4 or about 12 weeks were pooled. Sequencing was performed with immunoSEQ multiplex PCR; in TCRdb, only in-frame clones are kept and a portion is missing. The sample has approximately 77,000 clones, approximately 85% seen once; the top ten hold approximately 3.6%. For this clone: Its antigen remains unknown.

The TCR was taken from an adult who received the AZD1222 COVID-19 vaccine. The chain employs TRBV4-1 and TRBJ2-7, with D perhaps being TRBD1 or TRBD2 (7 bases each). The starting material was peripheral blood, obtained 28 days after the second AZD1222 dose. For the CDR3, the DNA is TGCGCCAGCAGCCATACCCAGGGGGGGGGCTACGAGCAGTACTTC. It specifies CASSHTQGGGYEQYF.